This record covers a single T cell receptor beta chain. Its antigen remains unknown. Looked up from germline, CDR1 is MNHEY and CDR2 is SVGAGI. CDR3 length: 14 residues. V was clipped by 2 bases and J by 0 bases, with 6 bases between them. These data belong to a study of shared clonotypes between healthy human individuals. The study, taken as a whole, reports: Depth was large, yet rarefaction showed that sorted-subset sequencing was incomplete. Larger estimated richness was generally seen in naive subsets than in memory subsets.

The data were produced by immunoSEQ multiplex PCR, yet TCRdb's version contains in-frame clones alone and is incomplete. The sample yields fewer than 350,000 clones, over 75% seen once. Source material: memory CD8+ T cells sorted from blood. Sample subset: CD45RO+ cells pooled with CCR7-negative TemRA cells. The TCR originated in a man between 18 and 35 years old in good health. The chain links TRBV6-5 to TRBJ2-3; D not resolved. CDR3 in DNA: TGTGCCAGCAGTTACGGTCTCAGCACAGATACGCAGTATTTT. Protein: CASSYGLSTDTQYF.